These 13 T cell receptor beta chains came from one sample sequenced in a study of blood T cell repertoires in COVID-19. Assay used: immunoSEQ multiplex PCR; TCRdb lists only in-frame clones, some missing. The data show 310,000 or so clones, roughly 84% seen once. The sequencing sample was made of peripheral blood. These receptors all come from a man aged 50 to 59 with active or convalescent COVID-19.

The rearrangement uses TRBV5-1 and TRBJ1-1, with TRBD1 identical over 8 bases. Germline CDR1 is SGHRS and CDR2 is YFSETQ. V gave up 4 bases and J gave up 3 bases; unmatched junction bases: 5. The CDR3 spans 14 residues. For the CDR3, the DNA is TGCGCCAGCAGCCAGACAGGGGCACACACTGAAGCTTTCTTT. This encodes CASSQTGAHTEAFF. The variable domain in full, with the rest retrieved from reference TRBV5-1 and TRBJ1-1, is KAGVTQTPRYLIKTRGQQVTLSCSPISGHRSVSWYQQTPGQGLQFLFEYFSETQRNKGNFPGRFSGRQFSNSRSEMNVSTLELGDSALYLCASSQTGAHTEAFFGQGTRLTVV.

The genes are TRBV7-3 and TRBJ2-1; 8 bases fit TRBD2. The CDR3 loop spans 15 amino acids. CDR1 and CDR2 from the germline V gene are SGHTA and FQGTGA. The trim removed 5 bases at V and 4 bases at J, leaving 7 bases unmatched. For the CDR3, the DNA is TGTGCCAGCAGCCGGGGACTAGTGGGTTACAATGAGCAGTTCTTC. Translating it yields CASSRGLVGYNEQFF.

This chain joins TRBV18 and TRBJ2-3; 7 bases fit TRBD1. The CDR3 contains 13 residues. Per the germline V gene, CDR1 is KGHSH and CDR2 is LQKENI. The junction had 6 bases not matched to a gene; V was cut back by 6 bases and J by 6 bases. CDR3 in amino acids: CASSPTGTDTQYF. Here the CDR3 DNA reads TGTGCCAGCTCGCCGACAGGGACGGATACGCAGTATTTT.

The table lists this clone with a count of one. The chain's CDR3 is CASSVEGGHANYGYTF. The CDR3 region has the DNA TGTGCCAGCAGCGTTGAAGGGGGCCACGCTAACTATGGCTACACCTTC. The chain links TRBV9 to TRBJ1-2; 7 bases align to TRBD1. V lost 2 bases and J lost 0; bases outside the gene matches: 7. CDR1 is SGDLS and CDR2 is YYNGEE in the germline V gene. The CDR3 has 16 residues.

This rearrangement joins TRBV28 to TRBJ1-1; the D gene is possibly TRBD1 (6 bases). CDR3 length: 15 amino acids. Germline V gene sequence: CDR1 MDHEN, CDR2 SYDVKM. Trimming took off 5 bases at V and 1 base at J, with 14 bases between the two ends. CDR3 loop: CASSLFTGSNTEAFF. DNA of the CDR3: TGTGCCAGCAGTCTTTTCACAGGGTCGAACACTGAAGCTTTCTTT.

Points on this clone: The junction differs from germline at one of its ends, possibly a read error. The chain combines TRBV20-1 with TRBJ2-1; TRBD2 is a possible D gene (6 bases). The CDR3 contains 11 residues. Germline CDR1 and CDR2: DFQATT and SNEGSKA (reference sequence). The CDR3 spells CSAQAPGLHVF. The CDR3, as DNA: TGCAGTGCCCAAGCCCCGGGACTCCACGTCTTC.

This sequence joins TRBV18 and TRBJ2-6; D possibly corresponds to TRBD1 (6 bases). In germline, CDR1 is KGHSH, CDR2 LQKENI. The CDR3 loop spans 19 amino acids. V gave up 4 bases and J gave up 0 bases, with 19 bases separating them. The CDR3 sequence: CASSLLPRTESSGANVLTF. In nucleotides, the CDR3 is TGTGCCAGCTCACTATTACCCCGGACAGAAAGCTCTGGGGCCAACGTCCTGACTTTC.

The rearrangement joins TRBV11-2 to TRBJ1-4; 8 bases are shared with TRBD1. Per the germline V gene, CDR1 is SGHAT and CDR2 is FQNNGV. V dropped 4 bases and J dropped 8; count of bases not matched to a gene: 9. The CDR3 has 15 amino acids. CDR3 sequence reads: CASSSPRGTGEKLFF. In nucleotides, the CDR3 is TGTGCCAGCAGCTCCCCCCGCGGGACAGGCGAAAAACTGTTTTTT. Drawing the rest from reference TRBV11-2 and TRBJ1-4, the complete variable domain is EAGVAQSPRYKIIEKRQSVAFWCNPISGHATLYWYQQILGQGPKLLIQFQNNGVVDDSQLPKDRFSAERLKGVDSTLKIQPAKLEDSAVYLCASSSPRGTGEKLFFGSGTQLSVL.

The chain has TRBV27 and TRBJ1-3; D is perhaps TRBD1 (5 bases). Germline CDR1 is MNHEY and CDR2 is SMNVEV (reference sequence). The length of the CDR3 is 15 residues. Trimming took off 5 bases at V and 1 base at J, with 12 bases between the two ends. CDR3 region: CASSLGTESGNTIYF. The CDR3 DNA is TGTGCCAGCAGTCTGGGGACTGAGTCTGGAAACACCATATATTTT.

In this sample, this clone turned up once. The chain recombines TRBV5-1 with TRBJ1-2; 8 bases match TRBD1. The V gene's germline CDR1 is SGHRS and CDR2 YFSETQ. After removal of 3 bases from V and 0 bases from J, the junction contained 4 bases not matched to a gene. There are 15 residues in the CDR3. The CDR3 sequence: CASSSGTGPNYGYTF. CDR3 nucleotide sequence: TGCGCCAGCAGCTCTGGGACAGGACCTAACTATGGCTACACCTTC.

The chain is built from TRBV7-9 and TRBJ2-3; 7 nucleotides match TRBD1. V shed 4 bases, J shed 1 base, and the junction held 5 bases outside the gene matches. Germline-derived CDR1 and CDR2 are SEHNR and FQNEAQ (reference sequence). The CDR3 is 15 amino acids. Written as DNA, the CDR3 is TGTGCCAGCAGCTGGGGGACAGCCGGCACAGATACGCAGTATTTT. It yields the protein CASSWGTAGTDTQYF. Full variable domain (remainder filled in from reference TRBV7-9 and TRBJ2-3): DTGVSQNPRHKITKRGQNVTFRCDPISEHNRLYWYRQTLGQGPEFLTYFQNEAQLEKSRLLSDRFSAERPKGSFSTLEIQRTEQGDSAMYLCASSWGTAGTDTQYFGPGTRLTVL.

The chain links TRBV5-1 to TRBJ2-5; D is perhaps TRBD1 (6 bases). The V end was cut by 0 bases, the J end by 1 base, with 10 bases between. Looked up from germline, CDR1 is SGHRS and CDR2 is YFSETQ. The CDR3 is made up of 15 amino acids. CDR3 DNA: TGCGCCAGCAGCTTGGGACAGGTCGCCCAAGAGACCCAGTACTTC. Translated: CASSLGQVAQETQYF.

The gene calls are TRBV7-2 and TRBJ2-1; 11 nucleotides match TRBD2. Trimming took 3 bases from V and 9 from J; bases not matched to a gene: 10. Germline lookup yields CDR1 SGHTA and CDR2 FQGNSA. The CDR3 is 16 amino acids. CDR3 nucleotide sequence: TGTGCCAGCAGCTTGCTAGCGGGGGGTTCTGTAGGTGAGCAGTTCTTC. Its translation is CASSLLAGGSVGEQFF.